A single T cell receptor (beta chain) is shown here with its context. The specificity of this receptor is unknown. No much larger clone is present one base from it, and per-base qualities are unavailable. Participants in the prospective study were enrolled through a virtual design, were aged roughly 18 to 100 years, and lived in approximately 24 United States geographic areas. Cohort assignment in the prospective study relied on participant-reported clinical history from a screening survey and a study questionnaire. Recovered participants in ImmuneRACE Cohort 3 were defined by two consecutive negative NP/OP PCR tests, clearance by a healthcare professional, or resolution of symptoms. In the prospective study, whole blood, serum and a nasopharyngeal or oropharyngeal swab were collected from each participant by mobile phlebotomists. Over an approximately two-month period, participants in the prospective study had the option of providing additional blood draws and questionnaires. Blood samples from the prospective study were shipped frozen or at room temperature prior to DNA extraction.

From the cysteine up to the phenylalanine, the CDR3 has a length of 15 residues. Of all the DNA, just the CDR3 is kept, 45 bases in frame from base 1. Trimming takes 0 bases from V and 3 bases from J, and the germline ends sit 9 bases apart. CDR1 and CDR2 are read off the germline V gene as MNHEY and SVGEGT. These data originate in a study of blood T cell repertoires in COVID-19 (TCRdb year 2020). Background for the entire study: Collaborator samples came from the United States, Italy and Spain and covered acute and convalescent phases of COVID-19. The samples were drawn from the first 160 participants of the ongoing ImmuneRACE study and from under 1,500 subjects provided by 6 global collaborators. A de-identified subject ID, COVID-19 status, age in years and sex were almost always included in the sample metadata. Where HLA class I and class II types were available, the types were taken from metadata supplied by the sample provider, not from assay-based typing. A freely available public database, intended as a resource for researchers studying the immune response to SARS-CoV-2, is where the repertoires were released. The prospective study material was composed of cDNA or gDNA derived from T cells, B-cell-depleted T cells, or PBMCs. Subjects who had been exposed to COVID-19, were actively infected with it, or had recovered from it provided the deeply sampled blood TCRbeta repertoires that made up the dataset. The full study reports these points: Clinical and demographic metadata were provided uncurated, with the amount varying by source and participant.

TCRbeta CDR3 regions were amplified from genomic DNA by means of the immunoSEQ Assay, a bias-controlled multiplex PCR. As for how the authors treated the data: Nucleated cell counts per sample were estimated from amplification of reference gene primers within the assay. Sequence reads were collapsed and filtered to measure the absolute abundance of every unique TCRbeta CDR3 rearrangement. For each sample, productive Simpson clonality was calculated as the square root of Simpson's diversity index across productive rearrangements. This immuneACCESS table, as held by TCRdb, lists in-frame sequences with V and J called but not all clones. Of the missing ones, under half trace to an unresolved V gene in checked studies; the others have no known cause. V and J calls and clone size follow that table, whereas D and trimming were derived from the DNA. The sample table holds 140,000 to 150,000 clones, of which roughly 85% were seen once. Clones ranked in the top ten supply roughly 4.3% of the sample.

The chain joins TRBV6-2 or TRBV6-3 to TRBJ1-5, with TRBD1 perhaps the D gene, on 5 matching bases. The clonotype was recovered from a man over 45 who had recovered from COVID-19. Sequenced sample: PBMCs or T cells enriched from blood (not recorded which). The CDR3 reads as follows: CASSYSAGPNQPQHF. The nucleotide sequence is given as TGTGCCAGCAGTTACTCTGCGGGGCCCAATCAGCCCCAGCATTTT.